A selection of T cell receptor beta chains follows, all from one sample in a study of metastatic and nonmetastatic thyroid tumors. TCRdb re-processed the PCR reads through MiXCR. In the table there are around 23,000 clones, 20% to 25% of which are singletons. Sequenced material: tumor tissue. The receptor source for this set is a female donor with papillary thyroid cancer or a benign thyroid nodule (not recorded which). Some clones in this sample may be carry-over from other donors' samples. The CDR3 runs from the conserved cysteine through the conserved F or W.

V gene | CDR3 protein
TRBV27 | CASSSRGGEQYF
TRBV4-1 | CASSQDVGGLSLYF
TRBV9 | CASSKGVANEKLFF
TRBV19 | CASTTGGSYNSPLHF
TRBV7-2 | CASSLGSSAYEQYF
TRBV27 | CASSPSISRAGEQYF
TRBV5-1 | CASSPRTGRVDGYTF
TRBV2 | CASTLEVGGQGSYEQYF
TRBV11-2 | CATGWTSGPYEQYF
TRBV11-3 | CASSLYGETQYF
TRBV27 | CASSFSGRENEQFF
TRBV4-3 | CASSQEASGKRYEQYF
TRBV5-1 | CASSLGLASYNEQFF
TRBV2 | CASSEDRRDTEAFF
TRBV27 | CASSLAGLQGYTF
TRBV4-1 | CASSLGVTGGHHSNQPQHF
TRBV12-3/TRBV12-4 | CASSSQFHYEQYF
TRBV11-1 | CASSLDGRQLSYEQYF
TRBV28 | CASSFSGGGGYGYTF
TRBV6-2/TRBV6-3 | CASSTPQGIYEQYF
TRBV5-4 | CASSRQGGDTEAFF
TRBV5-1 | CASSLDYSYNEQFF
TRBV7-3 | CASSSTPSYEQYF
TRBV9 | CASSPGTSNTGELFF
TRBV20-1 | CSARRRTGELFF
TRBV30 | CAWSSGTTVF
TRBV5-1 | CASSYTDTAYGYTF